One sample yielded the 6 T cell receptor beta chains listed below, sequenced in a study of blood T cell repertoires in COVID-19. Using immunoSEQ multiplex PCR, the repertoire was profiled, and TCRdb retains in-frame clones only, with some absent. The table records roughly 67,000 clones, over 60% of them present only once. Sequencing was carried out using peripheral blood. The receptors were gathered from a human donor in a cohort sampled during active COVID-19.

The V and J genes are TRBV5-4 and TRBJ2-7, with D possibly being TRBD2 (5 bases). With 0 bases removed from V and 0 bases from J, the gap between germline ends came to 7 bases. This CDR3 spans 14 amino acids. CDR1 and CDR2 from the germline V gene are SGHNT and YYREEE (reference sequence). CDR3 sequence (DNA): TGTGCCAGCAGCTTGGCCGGGAACTCCTACGAGCAGTACTTC. It specifies CASSLAGNSYEQYF.

The chain carries TRBV14 and TRBJ2-1, with TRBD1 matching 8 bases. V was clipped by 6 bases and J by 5 bases; unmatched bases: 9. The CDR3 sequence is 15 residues long. The V gene's germline CDR1 is SGHDN and CDR2 FVKESK. The chain's CDR3 is CASRDRDGYNNEQFF. The CDR3 DNA reads as TGTGCCAGCAGGGACAGGGACGGATATAACAATGAGCAGTTCTTC.

This clone has a handful of counts. This chain connects TRBV4-1 to TRBJ1-5; TRBD1 matches 8 bases. J was trimmed by 1 base and V by 4 bases; bases with no gene match: 6. The CDR3 has 16 residues. Germline V lookup: CDR1 MGHRA, CDR2 YSYEKL. Here the CDR3 DNA reads TGCGCCAGCAGCCCGCGGACAGGGCAGAGCAATCAGCCCCAGCATTTT. Amino acids: CASSPRTGQSNQPQHF.

The chain recombines TRBV19 with TRBJ1-1, with no clear D. V was pared by 10 bases and J by 1 base, with 7 bases between. Germline V gene data show CDR1 as LNHDA and CDR2 as SQIVND (reference sequence). The CDR3 has 11 residues. DNA of the CDR3: TGTGCCACCGCAGGGAACACTGAAGCTTTCTTT. Translated, it gives CATAGNTEAFF.

The rearrangement joins TRBV7-2 to TRBJ2-1; D not certain. CDR3 length: 12 residues. The germline gives CDR1 SGHTA, CDR2 FQGNSA. Trimming cost V 5 bases and J 13 bases, with 15 bases left between them. In nucleotides, the CDR3 is TGTGCCAGCAGCCGAGCATCAGACTTTCAGTTCTTC. It translates to CASSRASDFQFF.

The V and J genes are TRBV28 and TRBJ1-1; possible D gene TRBD1, 5 bases. The length of the CDR3 is 13 residues. The ends were cut back, 6 bases at V and 3 bases at J, with 11 bases in the middle. Germline loops: CDR1 MDHEN, CDR2 SYDVKM. In DNA, the CDR3 is TGTGCCAGCAGGGGGCTCCTCGACACTGAAGCTTTCTTT. Translation gives CASRGLLDTEAFF.